The 27 T cell receptor beta chains below come from one sample, sequenced in a study of OX40 agonist ivuxolimab in advanced cancers. Assay used: immunoSEQ multiplex PCR; TCRdb lists only in-frame clones, some missing. The sample shows fewer than 50,000 clones, about 87% of them seen only once. The starting material was CD4+ or CD8+ T cells sorted from blood, obtained in a trial of the OX40 agonist ivuxolimab. The receptors originated from an adult with an advanced solid tumor such as melanoma, head and neck, liver or kidney cancer.

V is TRBV29-1 and J is TRBJ1-2; D not certain. The CDR3 extends over 15 amino acids. Germline V lookup: CDR1 SQVTM, CDR2 ANQGSEA. With 0 bases removed from V and 4 bases from J, the gap between germline ends came to 15 bases. Here the CDR3 DNA reads TGCAGCGTTGAAGATCACCAGCCCGGACCCTATGGCTACACCTTC. It specifies CSVEDHQPGPYGYTF.

The V gene is TRBV27, the J gene TRBJ2-7, with D possibly TRBD2 on 5 matching bases. V dropped 2 bases and J dropped 0 bases, with 11 bases sitting between them. This CDR3 is built from 15 residues. The V gene's germline CDR1 is MNHEY and CDR2 SMNVEV (reference sequence). CDR3 sequence: CASSLGLGSSYEQYF. The CDR3 coding sequence is TGTGCCAGCAGTTTAGGACTGGGGAGCTCCTACGAGCAGTACTTC.

The chain joins TRBV7-9 to TRBJ1-4, with 9 bases lining up with TRBD1. CDR3 length: 18 amino acids. CDR1 and CDR2 from the germline V gene are SEHNR and FQNEAQ (reference sequence). V shed 3 bases and J 8 bases; nucleotides not matched to a gene: 16. The CDR3 region has the DNA TGTGCCAGCAGCTTCGAAGGGACAGGGATTTTACAAGGGGAAAAACTGTTTTTT. This codes for CASSFEGTGILQGEKLFF.

This chain joins TRBV13 and TRBJ2-1; 8 nucleotides align to TRBD2. The CDR3 is made up of 15 amino acids. The germline V gene encodes CDR1 PRHDT and CDR2 FYEKMQ (reference sequence). After removal of 8 bases from V and 2 bases from J, the junction contained 8 bases not matched to a gene. CDR3 amino acids: CASEERERAYNEQFF. The DNA for the CDR3 is TGTGCCAGCGAGGAGCGGGAGAGGGCCTACAATGAGCAGTTCTTC.

The chain joins TRBV4-3 to TRBJ1-1; no definite D call. The CDR3 runs 14 residues. V shed 0 bases and J shed 1 base, with 6 bases lying between them. Germline CDR1 and CDR2: LGHNA and YSLEER. The CDR3 reads CASSQESWNTEAFF. The CDR3 DNA sequence: TGCGCCAGCAGCCAAGAGTCCTGGAACACTGAAGCTTTCTTT.

DNA of the CDR3: TGTGCCATCAGTGGAAAGGGACAGGGGCAAGAGACCCAGTACTTC. Translating it yields CAISGKGQGQETQYF. The chain combines TRBV10-3 with TRBJ2-5, with 10 bases matching TRBD1. Germline V CDR1 and CDR2: ENHRY, SYGVKD. J was trimmed by 2 bases and V by 4 bases; bases with no gene match: 4. The CDR3 runs 15 residues.

The CDR3 protein is CASSPLISYEQYF. CDR3 in DNA: TGCGCCAGCAGCCCCCTGATTAGTTACGAGCAGTACTTC. The chain joins TRBV4-3 to TRBJ2-7; D is ambiguous. From germline, CDR1 is LGHNA and CDR2 YSLEER. The CDR3 is made up of 13 amino acids. V gave up 4 bases and J gave up 4 bases, with 11 bases separating them.

The rearrangement joins TRBV9 to TRBJ2-3; possible D gene TRBD2, 6 bases. CDR3 length: 15 residues. The V end lost 0 bases, the J end lost 3 bases, and 11 bases lay between the germline ends. From germline, CDR1 is SGDLS and CDR2 YYNGEE. CDR3 loop: CASSVVRGSTDTQYF. In DNA, the CDR3 is TGTGCCAGCAGCGTAGTTCGGGGGTCAACAGATACGCAGTATTTT.

The chain has TRBV7-2 and TRBJ1-1; D is undetermined. Trimming cost V 2 bases and J 0 bases, with 10 bases left between them. CDR1 and CDR2 (germline): SGHTA, FQGNSA. This CDR3 region has 15 residues. This CDR3 is CASSLFEKLNTEAFF. CDR3 sequence (DNA): TGTGCCAGCAGCTTATTTGAGAAACTGAACACTGAAGCTTTCTTT.

The chain has TRBV4-3 and TRBJ1-5; D call uncertain. The CDR3 spans 15 residues. V lost 0 bases to trimming and J lost 6 bases, with 12 bases between them. Looked up from germline, CDR1 is LGHNA and CDR2 is YSLEER. CDR3 region: CASSQDGTLLQPQHF. CDR3 bases: TGCGCCAGCAGCCAAGATGGTACACTTCTTCAGCCCCAGCATTTT.

This clone was counted only a few times. The J gene is TRBJ1-1, the V gene TRBV9; D is ambiguous. Germline CDR1 and CDR2: SGDLS and YYNGEE. The CDR3 is 13 amino acids. The CDR3 DNA reads TGTGCGTCCAGCAGCGGGGTAGGCACTGAAGCTTTCTTT. This gives the protein CASSSGVGTEAFF. The whole variable domain, filled in from reference TRBV9 and TRBJ1-1, reads DSGVTQTPKHLITATGQRVTLRCSPRSGDLSVYWYQQSLDQGLQFLIQYYNGEERAKGNILERFSAQQFPDLHSELNLSSLELGDSALYFCASSSGVGTEAFFGQGTRLTVV.

V gene TRBV30 combines with J gene TRBJ1-1; D is unresolved. CDR1 is GTSNPN and CDR2 is SVGIG in the germline V gene (reference sequence). The CDR3 runs to 15 residues. Trimming shortened V by 4 bases and J by 3 bases, and 18 bases separated the two germline ends. As DNA, the CDR3 is TGTGCCTGGAACTCCCGGGAAACCCCCGACACTGAAGCTTTCTTT. Translating gives CAWNSRETPDTEAFF.

The CDR3 is CASSTVANTEAFF. The CDR3 DNA is TGTGCTAGTTCGACAGTCGCGAACACTGAAGCTTTCTTT. This chain connects TRBV12-5 to TRBJ1-1, with TRBD1 as a possible D gene (5 bases). The V and J ends lost 8 bases and 1 base respectively, with 11 bases between them. CDR3 length: 13 amino acids. From germline, CDR1 is LGHNT and CDR2 FRNRAP.

Here the CDR3 reads CASSATGYWNTEAFF. CDR3 DNA sequence: TGTGCCAGCAGCGCAACAGGGTATTGGAACACTGAAGCTTTCTTT. The V and J genes are TRBV25-1 and TRBJ1-1; D perhaps matches TRBD1 (6 bases). CDR3 size: 15 residues. The V end lost 6 bases, the J end lost 1 base, and 15 bases lay between the germline ends. CDR1 and CDR2 from the germline V gene are MGHDK and SYGVNS.

V usage is TRBV6-5 and J usage is TRBJ1-5, with D tentatively TRBD1 (5 bases). The ends were cut back, 5 bases at V and 13 bases at J, with 18 bases in the middle. Germline CDR1 MNHEY, CDR2 SVGAGI. This CDR3 has 13 amino acids. CDR3 residues: CASSRPNWQGQHF. The CDR3 region has the DNA TGTGCCAGCAGTCGCCCGAATTGGCAGGGTCAGCATTTT.

This chain uses TRBV30 with TRBJ1-1, with a tentative D call TRBD1 (5 bases). V shed 5 bases and J shed 11 bases, with 21 bases lying between them. The CDR3 runs to 13 residues. CDR1 is GTSNPN, CDR2 SVGIG, per germline (reference sequence). The CDR3 is CAWSSSEGRDAFF. The CDR3 DNA reads TGTGCCTGGTCATCCTCAGAGGGGAGGGACGCTTTCTTT.

V and J are TRBV28 and TRBJ1-1; D perhaps matches TRBD1 (6 bases). V gave up 5 bases and J gave up 8 bases, with 15 bases separating them. Germline assignment: CDR1 MDHEN and CDR2 SYDVKM. The CDR3 is 13 residues long. DNA of the CDR3: TGTGCCAGCAGTCTTTTACAGGGCCGAGAAGCTTTCTTT. Encoded protein: CASSLLQGREAFF.

The rearrangement uses TRBV2 and TRBJ2-3, with D possibly matching TRBD2 (5 bases). The V and J ends lost 9 bases and 0 bases respectively, with 16 bases between them. Germline assignment: CDR1 SNHLY and CDR2 FYNNEI. The CDR3 has 15 amino acids. The CDR3 DNA reads TGTGCCAGTGCCTGGGAACGGGAAAGCACAGATACGCAGTATTTT. It is translated as CASAWERESTDTQYF.

CDR3 DNA: TGTGCCAGCAGCCAAGGGGTGGTAGGCTATGGCTACACCTTC. Protein: CASSQGVVGYGYTF. The chain combines TRBV11-3 with TRBJ1-2; D is perhaps TRBD1 (5 bases). Trimming took off 5 bases at V and 4 bases at J, with 14 bases between the two ends. Germline lookup yields CDR1 SGHNT and CDR2 YENEEA. There are 14 residues in the CDR3. The entire variable domain, with the rest obtained from reference TRBV11-3 and TRBJ1-2, is as follows: EAGVVQSPRYKIIEKKQPVAFWCNPISGHNTLYWYLQNLGQGPELLIRYENEEAVDDSQLPKDRFSAERLKGVDSTLKIQPAELGDSAVYLCASSQGVVGYGYTFGSGTRLTVV.

This clone was observed a handful of times. The CDR3 region has the DNA TGTGCCAGCAGCCAAGAGATCAACACTGAAGCTTTCTTT. Residues: CASSQEINTEAFF. The chain joins TRBV14 to TRBJ1-1, with unresolved D. The V gene lost 0 bases and the J gene lost 2 bases, with 4 bases spanning the gap. The CDR3 totals 13 residues. From germline, CDR1 is SGHDN and CDR2 FVKESK.

V usage is TRBV30 and J usage is TRBJ1-1, with 11 positions matching TRBD1. Germline CDR1 reads GTSNPN; CDR2 reads SVGIG (reference sequence). J was trimmed by 5 bases and V by 8 bases; bases with no gene match: 4. The CDR3 covers 12 residues. The CDR3 region is CARDRGGTEAFF. In nucleotides, the CDR3 is TGTGCCCGGGACAGGGGGGGAACTGAAGCTTTCTTT.

V is TRBV28 and J is TRBJ2-3; possible D gene TRBD2, 6 bases. CDR3 length equals 13 residues. The V end lost 3 bases, the J end lost 6 bases, and 10 bases lay between the germline ends. CDR1 MDHEN and CDR2 SYDVKM come from the germline V gene. The CDR3 DNA is TGTGCCAGCAGTTTTCGGGAGACGGATACGCAGTATTTT. It yields the protein CASSFRETDTQYF.

This clone was recorded once. J is TRBJ1-1 and V is TRBV6-5, with D perhaps matching TRBD1 (5 bases). V lost 0 bases to trimming and J lost 2 bases, with 10 bases between them. The germline gives CDR1 MNHEY, CDR2 SVGAGI. This CDR3 has 15 amino acids. The CDR3 is CASSYSRTLNTEAFF. The CDR3 DNA reads as TGTGCCAGCAGTTACTCGCGGACACTAAACACTGAAGCTTTCTTT.

V gene TRBV7-8 combines with J gene TRBJ1-2; 11 bases are shared with TRBD1. Trimming removed 5 bases from V and 3 bases from J; junction bases left unmatched: 5. The germline CDR1 and CDR2 sequences are SGHVS and FQNEAQ. The CDR3 extends over 15 amino acids. The CDR3 coding sequence is TGTGCCAGCAGCCCCGGACAGGGGGCGTACTATGGCTACACCTTC. Translating it yields CASSPGQGAYYGYTF.

This chain links TRBV4-1 with TRBJ2-7, with a possible D match to TRBD1 (6 bases). Trimming took 1 base from V and 0 from J, leaving 22 bases between them. The germline V gene encodes CDR1 MGHRA and CDR2 YSYEKL. This CDR3 spans 19 amino acids. CDR3 DNA: TGCGCCAGCAGCCAAGGGATAGTAGTCGCGACAGGCGACTCCTACGAGCAGTACTTC. This gives the protein CASSQGIVVATGDSYEQYF.

V usage is TRBV9 and J usage is TRBJ2-1; D could derive from TRBD1 or TRBD2 (5 bases each). Trimming took 0 bases from V and 4 from J, leaving 8 bases between them. The CDR3 length is 14 residues. The V gene's germline CDR1 is SGDLS and CDR2 YYNGEE. DNA for the CDR3: TGTGCCAGCAGCGTAGGGGGGAATTACAATGAGCAGTTCTTC. It yields the protein CASSVGGNYNEQFF.

The rearrangement joins TRBV4-1 to TRBJ2-5; TRBD2 matches at 9 bases. Germline CDR1 MGHRA, CDR2 YSYEKL. This CDR3 region has 15 residues. The ends lost 0 bases at V and 7 bases at J; junction bases unmatched: 6. The CDR3 protein is CASSQEAGGPPTQYF. The CDR3 DNA sequence: TGCGCCAGCAGCCAAGAGGCGGGAGGGCCTCCGACCCAGTACTTC.